The source of this T cell receptor beta chain is a study of blood T cells in healthy people across ages. Overall study findings and caveats: Older age coincided with a roughly linear decline in TCR beta diversity per million T cells. What prevented conclusive comparison of naive and antigen-experienced cells was that PBMCs were unsorted.

Healthy individuals of Caucasian origin from Russia, aged roughly 6 to 95, served as donors. The V end was cut by 2 bases, the J end by 4 bases, with 14 bases between. Germline V CDR1 and CDR2: SQVTM, ANQGSEA. This CDR3 has 14 amino acids. For the second PCR, which ran for about 6 to 11 cycles, a sample-barcoded 5' primer and a J-beta primer mix were used. Using its own MiXCR run on the 5' RACE reads, TCRdb lists one record per CDR3 protein. The sample lists over 1,500,000 distinct CDR3 sequences, around 42% occurring once. Points on this clonotype: Its matching antigen is unknown.

The rearrangement links TRBV29-1 to TRBJ1-2; the D gene is possibly TRBD1 (5 bases). The origin of this receptor is a human donor in good health. The sequenced sample consisted of blood. The CDR3 loop reads CSVESRDGVYGYTF. DNA for the CDR3: TGCAGCGTTGAATCCCGGGACGGAGTCTATGGCTACACCTTC. The full variable domain, its missing parts supplied by reference TRBV29-1 and TRBJ1-2, is SAVISQKPSRDICQRGTSLTIQCQVDSQVTMMFWYRQQPGQSLTLIATANQGSEATYESGFVIDKFPISRPNLTFSTLTVSNMSPEDSSIYLCSVESRDGVYGYTFGSGTRLTVV.